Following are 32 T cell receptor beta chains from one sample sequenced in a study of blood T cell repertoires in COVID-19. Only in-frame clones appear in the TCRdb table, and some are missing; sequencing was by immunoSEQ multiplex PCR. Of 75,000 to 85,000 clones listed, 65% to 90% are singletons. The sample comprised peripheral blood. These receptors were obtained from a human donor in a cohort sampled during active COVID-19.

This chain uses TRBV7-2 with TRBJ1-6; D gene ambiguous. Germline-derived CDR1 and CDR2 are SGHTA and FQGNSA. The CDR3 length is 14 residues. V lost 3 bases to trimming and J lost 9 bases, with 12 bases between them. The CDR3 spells CASSFSQIGSPLHF. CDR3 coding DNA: TGTGCCAGCAGCTTTTCACAGATAGGTTCACCCCTCCACTTT.

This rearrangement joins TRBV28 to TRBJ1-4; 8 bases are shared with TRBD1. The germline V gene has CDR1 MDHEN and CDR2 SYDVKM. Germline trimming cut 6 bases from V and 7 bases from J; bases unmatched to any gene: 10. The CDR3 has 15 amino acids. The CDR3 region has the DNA TGTGCCAGCAGCGACAGGGGCTCGGTTCGTGAAAAACTGTTTTTT. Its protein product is CASSDRGSVREKLFF.

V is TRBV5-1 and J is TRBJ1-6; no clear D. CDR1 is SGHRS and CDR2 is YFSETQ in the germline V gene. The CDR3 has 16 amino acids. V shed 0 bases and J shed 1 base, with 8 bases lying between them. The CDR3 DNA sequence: TGCGCCAGCAGCTTGGGCGGGCAGTCCTATAATTCACCCCTCCACTTT. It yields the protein CASSLGGQSYNSPLHF.

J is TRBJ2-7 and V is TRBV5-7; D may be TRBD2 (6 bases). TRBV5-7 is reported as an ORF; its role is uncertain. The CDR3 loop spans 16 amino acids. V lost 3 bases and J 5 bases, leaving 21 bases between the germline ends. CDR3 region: CASSSPETSHVHEQYF. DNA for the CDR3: TGTGCCAGCAGCTCGCCGGAGACTAGTCATGTCCACGAGCAGTACTTC.

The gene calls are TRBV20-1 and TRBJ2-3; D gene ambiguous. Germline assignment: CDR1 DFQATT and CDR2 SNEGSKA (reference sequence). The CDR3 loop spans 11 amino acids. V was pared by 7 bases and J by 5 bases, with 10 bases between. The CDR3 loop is CSGRSGDTQYF. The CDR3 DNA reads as TGCAGTGGTCGGTCGGGAGATACGCAGTATTTT.

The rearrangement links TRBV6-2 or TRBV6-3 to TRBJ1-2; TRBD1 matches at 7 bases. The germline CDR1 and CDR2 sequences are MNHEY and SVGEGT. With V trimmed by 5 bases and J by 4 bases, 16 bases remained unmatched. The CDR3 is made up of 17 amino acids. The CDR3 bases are TGTGCCAGCAGTCCGGAACATCAGACAGGGTTTGTCTATGGCTACACCTTC. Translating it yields CASSPEHQTGFVYGYTF.

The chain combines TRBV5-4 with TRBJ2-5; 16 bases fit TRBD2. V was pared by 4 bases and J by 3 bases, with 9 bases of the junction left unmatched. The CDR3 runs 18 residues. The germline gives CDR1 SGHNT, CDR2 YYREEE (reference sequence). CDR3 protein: CASSTGTSGGARKETQYF. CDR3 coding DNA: TGTGCCAGCAGCACTGGGACTAGCGGGGGGGCCCGGAAAGAGACCCAGTACTTC.

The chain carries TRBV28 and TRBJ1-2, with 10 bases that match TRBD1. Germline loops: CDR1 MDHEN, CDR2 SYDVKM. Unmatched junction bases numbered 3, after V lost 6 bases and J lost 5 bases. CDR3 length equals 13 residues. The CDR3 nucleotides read TGTGCCAGCAGCGACAGGGGGCTTTATGGCTACACCTTC. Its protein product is CASSDRGLYGYTF.

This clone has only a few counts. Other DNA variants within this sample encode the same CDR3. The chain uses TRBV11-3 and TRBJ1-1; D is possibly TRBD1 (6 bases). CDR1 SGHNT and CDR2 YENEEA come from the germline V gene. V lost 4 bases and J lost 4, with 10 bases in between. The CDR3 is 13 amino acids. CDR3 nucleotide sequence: TGTGCCAGCAGCTCCACAGGGCTCACTGAAGCTTTCTTT. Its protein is CASSSTGLTEAFF.

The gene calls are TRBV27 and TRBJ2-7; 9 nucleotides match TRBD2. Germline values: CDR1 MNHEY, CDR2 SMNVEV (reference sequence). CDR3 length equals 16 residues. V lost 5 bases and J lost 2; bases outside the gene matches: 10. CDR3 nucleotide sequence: TGTGCCAGCAGTACCCTCGGGGCGGGAGGGCCCTACGAGCAGTACTTC. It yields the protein CASSTLGAGGPYEQYF.

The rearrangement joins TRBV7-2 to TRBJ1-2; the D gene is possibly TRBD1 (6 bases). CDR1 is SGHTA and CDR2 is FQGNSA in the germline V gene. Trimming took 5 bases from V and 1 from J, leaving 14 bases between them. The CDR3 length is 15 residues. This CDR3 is CASSPRPGVNYGYTF. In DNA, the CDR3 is TGTGCCAGCAGCCCCAGACCAGGGGTTAACTATGGCTACACCTTC.

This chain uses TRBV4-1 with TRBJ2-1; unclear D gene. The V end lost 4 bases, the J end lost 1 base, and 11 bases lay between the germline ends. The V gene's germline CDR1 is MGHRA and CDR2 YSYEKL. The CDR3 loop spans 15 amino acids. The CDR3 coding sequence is TGCGCCAGCAGCCGCCGTCAACTTTCCTACAATGAGCAGTTCTTC. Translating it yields CASSRRQLSYNEQFF.

DNA of the CDR3: TGTGCCAGCACCGGAGGGAGGGACTATGGCTACACCTTC. This encodes CASTGGRDYGYTF. V is TRBV5-4 and J is TRBJ1-2; D is undetermined. The CDR3 consists of 13 residues. Trimming removed 6 bases from V and 3 bases from J, with 12 bases in between. Germline CDR1 SGHNT, CDR2 YYREEE (reference sequence).

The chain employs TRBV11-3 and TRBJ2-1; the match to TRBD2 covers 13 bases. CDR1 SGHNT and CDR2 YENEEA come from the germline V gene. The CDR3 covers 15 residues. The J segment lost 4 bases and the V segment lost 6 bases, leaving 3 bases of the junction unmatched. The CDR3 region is CASRRTSGGYNEQFF. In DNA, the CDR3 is TGTGCCAGCAGGAGGACTAGCGGGGGATACAATGAGCAGTTCTTC.

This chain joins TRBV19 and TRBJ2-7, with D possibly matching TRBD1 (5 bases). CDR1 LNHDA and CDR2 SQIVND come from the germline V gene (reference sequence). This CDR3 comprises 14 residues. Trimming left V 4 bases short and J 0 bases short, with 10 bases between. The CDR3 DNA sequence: TGTGCCAGTAGTACCGTCCAGGGCTCCTACGAGCAGTACTTC. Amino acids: CASSTVQGSYEQYF.

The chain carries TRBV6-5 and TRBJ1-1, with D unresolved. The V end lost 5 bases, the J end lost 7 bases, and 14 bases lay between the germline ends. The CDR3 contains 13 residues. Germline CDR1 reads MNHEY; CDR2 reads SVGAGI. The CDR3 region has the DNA TGTGCCAGCAGTCACCGGACCGAGGGTGAAGCTTTCTTT. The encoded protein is CASSHRTEGEAFF.

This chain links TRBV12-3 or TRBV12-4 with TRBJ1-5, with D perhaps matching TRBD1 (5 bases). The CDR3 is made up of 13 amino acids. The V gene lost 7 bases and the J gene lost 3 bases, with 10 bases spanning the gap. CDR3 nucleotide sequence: TGTGCCAGCAAAGAGACAGTCAATCAGCCCCAGCATTTT. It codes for CASKETVNQPQHF.

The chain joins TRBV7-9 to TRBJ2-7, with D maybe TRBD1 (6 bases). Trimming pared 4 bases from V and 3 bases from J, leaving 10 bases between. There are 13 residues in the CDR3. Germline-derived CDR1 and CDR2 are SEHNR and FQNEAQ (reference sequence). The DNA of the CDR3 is TGTGCCAGCAGCTCGGGACAACTCTACGAGCAGTACTTC. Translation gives CASSSGQLYEQYF. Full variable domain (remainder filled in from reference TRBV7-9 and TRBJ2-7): DTGVSQNPRHKITKRGQNVTFRCDPISEHNRLYWYRQTLGQGPEFLTYFQNEAQLEKSRLLSDRFSAERPKGSFSTLEIQRTEQGDSAMYLCASSSGQLYEQYFGPGTRLTVT.

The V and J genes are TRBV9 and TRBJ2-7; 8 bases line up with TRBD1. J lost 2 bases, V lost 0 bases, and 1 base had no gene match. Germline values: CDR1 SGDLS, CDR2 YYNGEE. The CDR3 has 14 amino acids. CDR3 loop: CASSVEGQAYEQYF. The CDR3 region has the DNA TGTGCCAGCAGCGTAGAGGGACAGGCCTACGAGCAGTACTTC.

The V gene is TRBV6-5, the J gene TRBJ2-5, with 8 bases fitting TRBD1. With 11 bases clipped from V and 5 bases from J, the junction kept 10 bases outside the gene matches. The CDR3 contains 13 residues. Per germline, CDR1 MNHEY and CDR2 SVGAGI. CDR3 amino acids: CASGGGQVETQYF. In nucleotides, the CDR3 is TGTGCCTCGGGTGGGGGACAGGTGGAGACCCAGTACTTC.

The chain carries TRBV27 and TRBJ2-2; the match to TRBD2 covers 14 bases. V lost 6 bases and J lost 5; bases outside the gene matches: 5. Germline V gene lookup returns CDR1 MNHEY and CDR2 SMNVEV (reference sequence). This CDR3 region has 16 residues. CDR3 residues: CASSLGLAGVTGELFF. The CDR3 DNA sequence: TGTGCCAGCAGCCTGGGACTAGCGGGGGTTACCGGGGAGCTGTTTTTT.

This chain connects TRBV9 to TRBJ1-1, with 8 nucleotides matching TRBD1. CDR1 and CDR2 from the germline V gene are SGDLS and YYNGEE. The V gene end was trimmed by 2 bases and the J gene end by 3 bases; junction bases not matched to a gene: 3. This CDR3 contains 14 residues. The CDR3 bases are TGTGCCAGCAGCGTGCAGGGGGCGGACACTGAAGCTTTCTTT. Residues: CASSVQGADTEAFF. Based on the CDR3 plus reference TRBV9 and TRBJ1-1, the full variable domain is DSGVTQTPKHLITATGQRVTLRCSPRSGDLSVYWYQQSLDQGLQFLIQYYNGEERAKGNILERFSAQQFPDLHSELNLSSLELGDSALYFCASSVQGADTEAFFGQGTRLTVV.

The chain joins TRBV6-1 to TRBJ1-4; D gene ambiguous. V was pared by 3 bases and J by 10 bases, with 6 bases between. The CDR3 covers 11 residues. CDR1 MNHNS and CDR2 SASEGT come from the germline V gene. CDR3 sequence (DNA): TGTGCCAGCAGTGAGGGCGTAAAACTGTTTTTT. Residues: CASSEGVKLFF.

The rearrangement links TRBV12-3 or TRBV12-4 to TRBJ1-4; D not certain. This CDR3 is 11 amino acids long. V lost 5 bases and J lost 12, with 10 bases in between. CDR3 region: CASSTGLELFF. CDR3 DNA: TGTGCCAGCAGTACGGGATTGGAACTGTTTTTT.

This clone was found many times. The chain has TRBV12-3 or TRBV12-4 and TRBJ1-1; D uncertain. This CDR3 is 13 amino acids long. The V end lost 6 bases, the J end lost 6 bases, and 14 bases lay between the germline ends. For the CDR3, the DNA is TGTGCCAGCAGCCCTATCTCGAGGGCTGAAGCTTTCTTT. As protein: CASSPISRAEAFF.

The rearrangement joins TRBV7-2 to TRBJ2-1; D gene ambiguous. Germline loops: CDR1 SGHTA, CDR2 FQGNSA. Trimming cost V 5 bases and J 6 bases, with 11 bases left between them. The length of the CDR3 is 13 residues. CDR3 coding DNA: TGTGCCAGCAGCACTTATTACGGCAATGAGCAGTTCTTC. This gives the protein CASSTYYGNEQFF.

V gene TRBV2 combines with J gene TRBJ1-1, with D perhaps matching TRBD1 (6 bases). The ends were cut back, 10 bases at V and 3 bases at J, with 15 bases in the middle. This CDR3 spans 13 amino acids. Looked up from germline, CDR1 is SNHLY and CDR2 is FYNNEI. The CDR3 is CATWLYRDTEAFF. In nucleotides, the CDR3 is TGTGCCACATGGCTTTACAGGGACACTGAAGCTTTCTTT.

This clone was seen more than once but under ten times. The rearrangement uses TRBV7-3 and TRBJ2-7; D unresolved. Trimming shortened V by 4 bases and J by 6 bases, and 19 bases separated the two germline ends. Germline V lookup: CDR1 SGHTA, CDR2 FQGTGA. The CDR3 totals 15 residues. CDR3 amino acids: CASSSLDARSSEQYF. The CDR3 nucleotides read TGTGCCAGCAGCTCCCTCGACGCGAGGAGCTCCGAGCAGTACTTC.

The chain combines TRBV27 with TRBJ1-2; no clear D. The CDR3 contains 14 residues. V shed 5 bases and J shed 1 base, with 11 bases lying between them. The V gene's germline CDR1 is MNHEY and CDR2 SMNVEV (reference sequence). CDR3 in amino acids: CASSPIGLNYGYTF. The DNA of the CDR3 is TGTGCCAGCAGTCCCATCGGACTTAACTATGGCTACACCTTC.

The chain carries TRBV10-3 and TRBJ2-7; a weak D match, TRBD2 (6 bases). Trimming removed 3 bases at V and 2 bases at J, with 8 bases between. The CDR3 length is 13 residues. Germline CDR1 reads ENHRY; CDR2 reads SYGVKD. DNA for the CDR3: TGTGCCATCAGTGACAGGGAGGCCTACGAGCAGTACTTC. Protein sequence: CAISDREAYEQYF.

For the CDR3, the DNA is TGTGCCACAAATAGACAGCCCGGGGGGGATGAGCAGTTCTTC. Protein: CATNRQPGGDEQFF. The chain has TRBV2 and TRBJ2-1; TRBD2 matches 8 bases. Germline V lookup: CDR1 SNHLY, CDR2 FYNNEI. With 10 bases clipped from V and 8 bases from J, the junction kept 13 bases outside the gene matches. CDR3 length equals 14 residues. The complete variable domain, with remaining parts taken from reference TRBV2 and TRBJ2-1, reads EPEVTQTPSHQVTQMGQEVILRCVPISNHLYFYWYRQILGQKVEFLVSFYNNEISEKSEIFDDQFSVERPDGSNFTLKIRSTKLEDSAMYFCATNRQPGGDEQFFGPGTRLTVL.

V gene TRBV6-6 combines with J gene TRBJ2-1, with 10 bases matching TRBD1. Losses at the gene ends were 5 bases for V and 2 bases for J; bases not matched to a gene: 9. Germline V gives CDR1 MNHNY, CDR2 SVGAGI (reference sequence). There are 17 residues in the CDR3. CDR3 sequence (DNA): TGTGCCAGCAGTCTTAGGACAGGGGGGTCTACCTACAATGAGCAGTTCTTC. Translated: CASSLRTGGSTYNEQFF.